The clone carrying this TCR beta chain showed up just a few times. Its antigen is still unknown. TCRdb re-called the RT-PCR reads with MiXCR, one entry per CDR3 protein. The sample lists about 500,000 distinct CDR3 sequences, about 17% seen once, with around 3% in the top ten. This sample was taken from a study of response to subunit inactivated influenza vaccine. General observations from the study: Authors suggested each seasonal influenza vaccination recruits few new T cells.

The sample consisted of CD4+ T cells sorted from PBMCs, taken roughly 24 months after vaccination. This sequence originates from a man aged 50-75 years who received an inactivated influenza vaccine.

Written as DNA, the CDR3 is TGCAGTGCTGCTGGGGACAGCCTAATTTATGGCTACACCTTC. Translated: CSAAGDSLIYGYTF. The V call is TRBV20-1, the J call TRBJ1-2; 7 bases align to TRBD1. After removal of 5 bases from V and 5 bases from J, the junction contained 11 bases not matched to a gene. This CDR3 contains 14 residues. Looked up from germline, CDR1 is DFQATT and CDR2 is SNEGSKA (reference sequence).